This TCR beta chain was sequenced during a study of shared clonotypes between healthy human individuals. The study, taken as a whole, reports: Investigators collected only blood, and repertoires in tissues likely differ. Across several donors, naive CD4 shared roughly 5%, naive CD8 over 3%, memory CD4 less than 2.5%, memory CD8 roughly 0.37%.

It was CD45RO-negative cells, positively selected for CCR7, that made up naive CD8 cells, with terminally differentiated effector memory CD45RA+ cells excluded. All the donors were Caucasian adults who lived in Nashville, Tennessee. The CDR3 is made up of 13 amino acids. The germline V gene has CDR1 SGHRS and CDR2 YFSETQ. V was clipped by 1 base and J by 3 bases, with 6 bases between them. This table comes from immunoSEQ multiplex PCR, and its TCRdb copy is limited to in-frame clones, with some not included. The profile shows 1.5 million to 2.5 million clones, just under 95% of them singletons. Details on this clone: Its antigen is as yet unknown. Other DNA sequences from this sample encode an identical CDR3 as well.

What was sequenced was naive CD8+ T cells sorted from blood. The rearrangement joins TRBV5-1 to TRBJ2-3; TRBD1 might be the D (6 bases). This clonotype was sampled from a man younger than 35 in good health. CDR3 sequence (DNA): TGCGCCAGCAGCTTGCAGGGGACAGATACGCAGTATTTT. Residues: CASSLQGTDTQYF.